The entry below describes one TCR beta chain. Its binding antigen is unknown. Per-base qualities were not stored, and no clone one base away is much larger. This specimen comes from a study of blood T cell repertoires in COVID-19 (dated by TCRdb to 2018 to 2021). Notes on the research overall: Samples from collaborators originated in the United States, Italy and Spain and spanned both the acute and convalescent phases of COVID-19. Deeply sampled blood TCRbeta repertoires from subjects exposed to, actively infected with, or recovered from COVID-19 were included in the dataset. The prospective study material was composed of cDNA or gDNA derived from T cells, B-cell-depleted T cells, or PBMCs. The sample metadata nearly always contained a de-identified subject ID, COVID-19 status, age in years and sex. Samples were obtained from the ongoing ImmuneRACE study (first 160 participants) and from 950 to 1,500 subjects provided by 6 global collaborators. The repertoires were made available in a free public database intended to serve as a resource for research on the immune response to SARS-CoV-2. Where available, HLA class I and class II types were obtained from metadata supplied by the sample provider rather than from assay-based typing. What the authors observed across the whole study: Clinical and demographic metadata were provided uncurated, with the amount varying by source and participant.

TCRbeta CDR3 regions were amplified from genomic DNA by means of the immunoSEQ Assay, a bias-controlled multiplex PCR. As for the original processing: The number of nucleated cells in each sample was estimated by amplification of reference gene primers within the assay. To quantify the absolute abundance of each unique TCRbeta CDR3 rearrangement, sequence reads were collapsed and filtered. For each sample, productive Simpson clonality was calculated by taking the square root of Simpson's diversity index across productive rearrangements. The source is immuneACCESS, and TCRdb retained only in-frame sequences with V and J called. Part of the clones is not carried over; for the studies checked, unresolved V genes explain less than half of this, and the remainder is unexplained. V, J and clone size are those of that table, while D and trimming were read from the DNA. In all, the sample holds about 200,000 clones, and roughly 80% of those were seen once. The top ten hold approximately 8% of the sample.

Whole blood was collected in K2EDTA tubes by collaborating institutions according to the institutions' own protocols. Collaborator samples were shipped for TCRbeta analysis as frozen whole blood, isolated PBMCs, or DNA extracted from either sample type. Trimming removed 3 bases from V and 7 bases from J, leaving 3 bases between the germline ends. The CDR3 measures 11 amino acids from cysteine to phenylalanine. Only the CDR3 part of the read is kept: 33 bases, read in frame from the first base. The sample was peripheral blood. The clonotype comes from a woman of 80 years or more with acute or convalescent COVID-19. In this chain, TRBV12-3 or TRBV12-4 is recombined with TRBJ1-4, with the identity of the D gene unclear. The DNA sequence is given as TGTGCCAGCAGTTTCTTTGAAAAACTGTTTTTT. Its translation is CASSFFEKLFF.